What follows is one T cell receptor beta chain and its context. This entry comes from a study of blood T cell repertoires in COVID-19. At the level of the study: The United States, Italy and Spain provided the acute and convalescent COVID-19 samples.

The germline CDR1 and CDR2 sequences are SGDLS and YYNGEE. This CDR3 contains 17 residues. V was trimmed by 2 bases and J by 0 bases, leaving 15 bases between them. Participants had their cohort set by participant-reported clinical history. Repertoires were generated with immunoSEQ multiplex PCR, while TCRdb's copy carries only in-frame clones and drops some. The sample shows roughly 200,000 clones, approximately 85% of them seen only once. Sequenced input: PBMCs or T cells enriched from blood (not recorded which). The V gene is TRBV9, the J gene TRBJ1-3, with no clear D. The receptor's source is a man aged 35 to 55 who had recovered from COVID-19. The CDR3 coding sequence is TGTGCCAGCAGCGTCCTAGACGAGTCGAGCTCTGGAAACACCATATATTTT. Protein sequence: CASSVLDESSSGNTIYF.